One and the same sample provided the 11 T cell receptor beta chains below, sequenced in a study of T-cell memory formation after mild COVID-19 (dated by TCRdb to about 2021). The library was obtained by 5' RACE. The sequencer listed for this sample is Illumina NovaSeq 6000. Clones were called with MiXCR by TCRdb after fastp trimmed the public reads at Q25, and only in-frame beta chains were retained. Rows merge per CDR3 protein into single entries with the most common DNA and genes. Counted in this sample were about 110,000 distinct CDR3 sequences; 15% to 20% of them appeared once. Approximately 5% of the sample goes to the ten largest clones. Sequencing input: PBMCs or a T cell subset sorted from them (not recorded which). These receptors were obtained from a man aged 18 to 35 who had mild COVID-19 (a few samples of this study predate the infection). The sample titles of this study are shuffled in the database, so cell type and time point are left out; the donor was told from shared clones.

The J gene is TRBJ2-5, the V gene TRBV12-3 or TRBV12-4; 7 bases are shared with TRBD1. The CDR3 length is 12 residues. The trim removed 5 bases at V and 5 bases at J, leaving 2 bases unmatched. The CDR3 DNA is TGTGCCAGCAGTGGCAGGGGGGAGACCCAGTACTTC. Encoded protein: CASSGRGETQYF.

At least ten counts were recorded for this clonotype. The V call is TRBV7-2, the J call TRBJ1-2; D might be TRBD1 (6 bases). This CDR3 is built from 14 residues. Trimming removed 0 bases at V and 7 bases at J, with 12 bases between. CDR1 and CDR2 from the germline V gene are SGHTA and FQGNSA. CDR3 in amino acids: CASSLAPGAVGYTF. The CDR3 DNA reads TGTGCCAGCAGCTTAGCGCCAGGGGCCGTTGGCTACACCTTC.

There are a few counts of this clonotype. The V gene is TRBV7-7, the J gene TRBJ2-1, with TRBD1 as a possible D gene (6 bases). With 2 bases removed from V and 5 bases from J, the gap between germline ends came to 7 bases. This CDR3 contains 13 residues. Germline V gene sequence: CDR1 SSHAT, CDR2 FNYEAQ (reference sequence). CDR3 region: CASSLNRDNEQFF. CDR3 DNA: TGTGCCAGCAGCTTAAACAGGGACAATGAGCAGTTCTTC.

There are a few counts of this clonotype. The chain is built from TRBV19 and TRBJ2-7; either TRBD1 or TRBD2 may supply D (5 bases each). The CDR3 runs 14 residues. V was cut by 11 bases and J by 3 bases, with 20 bases left in between. In germline, CDR1 is LNHDA, CDR2 SQIVND (reference sequence). The CDR3 protein is CAPLGVTPVYEQYF. Written as DNA, the CDR3 is TGTGCCCCGTTGGGGGTAACCCCCGTCTACGAGCAGTACTTC.

This clonotype was detected only a few times. The chain has TRBV4-1 and TRBJ1-5; TRBD1 matches at 8 bases. Trimming cost V 2 bases and J 7 bases; bases outside gene matches: 10. This CDR3 has 16 residues. Germline loops: CDR1 MGHRA, CDR2 YSYEKL. The chain's CDR3 is CASSQFADRAEQPQHF. The DNA for the CDR3 is TGCGCCAGCAGCCAATTCGCGGACAGGGCGGAACAGCCCCAGCATTTT.

The V gene is TRBV12-3 or TRBV12-4, the J gene TRBJ2-1; TRBD2 aligns across 7 bases. Germline trimming cut 3 bases from V and 0 bases from J; bases unmatched to any gene: 2. CDR3 length equals 15 residues. This CDR3 is CASSLRGSSYNEQFF. Here the CDR3 DNA reads TGTGCCAGCAGTTTGCGGGGGAGCTCCTACAATGAGCAGTTCTTC.

This clonotype was seen a handful of times. The J gene is TRBJ1-2, the V gene TRBV18; D call uncertain. CDR3 length equals 13 residues. Germline V CDR1 and CDR2: KGHSH, LQKENI. V was cut by 6 bases and J by 7 bases, with 15 bases left in between. CDR3 DNA sequence: TGTGCCAGCTCGGAGGGCAGCGTGGGTGGCTACACCTTC. This translates into CASSEGSVGGYTF.

This clonotype was counted a few times. This chain joins TRBV5-1 and TRBJ1-1; D unresolved. The germline CDR1 and CDR2 sequences are SGHRS and YFSETQ. The CDR3 consists of 15 residues. V gave up 4 bases and J gave up 0 bases, with 13 bases separating them. CDR3 in amino acids: CASSQGNSMNTEAFF. DNA of the CDR3: TGCGCCAGCAGCCAAGGGAATTCCATGAACACTGAAGCTTTCTTT.

This clonotype was counted a few times. This chain uses TRBV27 with TRBJ2-3; TRBD2 aligns across 11 bases. Trimming took 5 bases from V and 7 from J; bases not matched to a gene: 8. CDR3 length equals 15 residues. Germline V lookup: CDR1 MNHEY, CDR2 SMNVEV (reference sequence). The CDR3: CASSTPGLAEHTQYF. The CDR3 DNA follows: TGTGCCAGCAGTACTCCGGGACTAGCGGAGCATACGCAGTATTTT.

The rearrangement links TRBV20-1 to TRBJ1-1; D uncertain. Trimming removed 2 bases from V and 1 base from J, with 11 bases in between. CDR3 length: 14 residues. From germline, CDR1 is DFQATT and CDR2 SNEGSKA (reference sequence). The CDR3 here is CSARRSVGNTEAFF. DNA for the CDR3: TGCAGTGCTAGACGGTCAGTAGGGAACACTGAAGCTTTCTTT.

The V gene is TRBV3-1, the J gene TRBJ1-1, with a tentative D call TRBD1 (5 bases). Germline values: CDR1 LGHDT, CDR2 YNNKEL (reference sequence). The CDR3 is 12 amino acids. V lost 1 base and J lost 11, with 11 bases in between. CDR3 in amino acids: CASSQVPEGAFF. CDR3 sequence (DNA): TGTGCCAGCAGCCAAGTCCCGGAGGGGGCTTTCTTT.